This TCR beta chain was documented in a study of shared clonotypes between healthy human individuals. At the level of the study: Donors, aged 18 to 49, were a couple of women and a few men. Broader study findings: Naive subsets typically showed greater estimated richness than memory subsets.

In regard to this clone: Its cognate antigen is unknown.

V shed 4 bases and J 7 bases; nucleotides not matched to a gene: 13. This CDR3 is 16 amino acids long. Germline assignment: CDR1 SEHNR and CDR2 FQNEAQ (reference sequence). The assay ran at deep level. Here immunoSEQ multiplex PCR was the method, and the copy in TCRdb shows in-frame clones only, minus some. The sample has about 2.1 million clones; 90% to 95% are singletons. Naive CD8 cells were CD45RO-negative, positively selected for CCR7, excluding terminally differentiated effector memory CD45RA+ cells. This clonotype was sampled from a man aged 18 to 35 in good health. Some clones in this sample may be carry-over from other donors' samples. The rearrangement uses TRBV7-9 and TRBJ1-1; 9 bases fit TRBD1. Sequencing was carried out using naive CD8+ T cells from PBMCs. CDR3 protein: CASSSTSGQGSVEAFF. The CDR3 DNA reads TGTGCCAGCAGCTCGACATCCGGACAGGGGAGTGTTGAAGCTTTCTTT.